The source of this T cell receptor (beta chain) is a study of blood T cells in healthy people across ages. CDR3 size: 12 residues. Per germline, CDR1 SQVTM and CDR2 ANQGSEA. Between the trimmed V and J ends, which lost 5 bases and 3 bases, there was a span of 10 bases. Study results and caveats: Diversity of TCR beta per million T cells declined in a roughly linear way with age.

This clonotype was counted only a few times. As yet, its antigen is unknown. Combining a sample-barcoded 5' primer with a J-beta primer mix, a second PCR ran for 7 to 11 cycles. Every cDNA molecule carried a tag from a template-switch adaptor bearing 12 random nucleotides. From the 5' RACE reads, TCRdb called clonotypes with MiXCR, one entry per CDR3 protein. The profile shows 800,000 or so distinct CDR3 sequences, around 50% of them singletons. The rearrangement links TRBV29-1 to TRBJ1-2; D may be TRBD1 (5 bases). This TCR was recovered from a man older than 75 in good health. Sequenced input: blood. The CDR3 loop is CSVNPGYYGYTF. The CDR3 bases are TGCAGCGTTAATCCAGGGTACTATGGCTACACCTTC.